These 8 T cell receptor beta chains came from one sample sequenced in a study of CD8 T cells in Susac syndrome. Reverse transcription of roughly 0.5 to 1 ug RNA was carried out with random hexamers. Using its own MiXCR run on the immunoSEQ multiplex PCR reads, TCRdb lists one record per CDR3 protein. This table has hundreds of thousands of distinct CDR3 sequences, about 95% appearing once. Input material: CD4+ T cells from PBMCs. These receptors were obtained from a human donor with multiple sclerosis.

The V call is TRBV2, the J call TRBJ2-1, with D unresolved. This CDR3 comprises 14 residues. Germline-derived CDR1 and CDR2 are SNHLY and FYNNEI. Trimming stripped 3 bases from V and 1 base from J, with 7 bases between. CDR3 DNA: TGTGCCAGCAGTGACAGGTTTTCCTACAATGAGCAGTTCTTC. Translation: CASSDRFSYNEQFF. Full variable domain (missing parts from reference TRBV2 and TRBJ2-1): EPEVTQTPSHQVTQMGQEVILRCVPISNHLYFYWYRQILGQKVEFLVSFYNNEISEKSEIFDDQFSVERPDGSNFTLKIRSTKLEDSAMYFCASSDRFSYNEQFFGPGTRLTVL.

The chain has TRBV19 and TRBJ1-5, with D unclear. This CDR3 spans 13 amino acids. The germline gives CDR1 LNHDA, CDR2 SQIVND (reference sequence). V dropped 0 bases and J dropped 6 bases, with 6 bases sitting between them. The chain's CDR3 is CASSIDTAQPQHF. CDR3 sequence (DNA): TGTGCCAGTAGTATAGATACAGCTCAGCCCCAGCATTTT. The full variable domain, rest sourced from reference TRBV19 and TRBJ1-5, is DGGITQSPKYLFRKEGQNVTLSCEQNLNHDAMYWYRQDPGQGLRLIYYSQIVNDFQKGDIAEGYSVSREKKESFPLTVTSAQKNPTAFYLCASSIDTAQPQHFGDGTRLSIL.

The chain recombines TRBV27 with TRBJ1-1; no definite D call. In germline, CDR1 is MNHEY, CDR2 SMNVEV (reference sequence). This CDR3 comprises 12 residues. Trimming pared 6 bases from V and 3 bases from J, leaving 8 bases between. DNA for the CDR3: TGTGCCAGCAGGCGGAAGGACACTGAAGCTTTCTTT. Protein sequence: CASRRKDTEAFF.

The rearrangement uses TRBV20-1 and TRBJ2-1, with 7 bases that match TRBD2. CDR1 is DFQATT and CDR2 is SNEGSKA in the germline V gene (reference sequence). The CDR3 consists of 13 residues. The V segment lost 2 bases and the J segment 3 bases; nucleotides outside the gene matches: 1. This CDR3 reads CSARSGGYNEQFF. CDR3 coding DNA: TGCAGTGCTAGATCGGGGGGCTACAATGAGCAGTTCTTC.

This clonotype was recorded once. The chain is built from TRBV24-1 and TRBJ1-5; TRBD1 aligns across 7 bases. The CDR3 sequence is 16 residues long. The V and J ends lost 4 bases and 2 bases, in that order; junction bases with no gene match: 7. Germline CDR1 reads KGHDR; CDR2 reads SFDVKD. In DNA form, the CDR3 reads TGTGCCACCAGTGACTCCCTCGACAGGGGCAATCAGCCCCAGCATTTT. It translates to CATSDSLDRGNQPQHF.

This clonotype appeared once. This sequence joins TRBV20-1 and TRBJ2-1; D call uncertain. The V end lost 3 bases, the J end lost 7 bases, and 16 bases lay between the germline ends. CDR3 length: 14 residues. Germline V gene sequence: CDR1 DFQATT, CDR2 SNEGSKA (reference sequence). CDR3 sequence: CSASRGYGSNEQFF. In DNA, the CDR3 is TGCAGTGCTAGCAGAGGCTACGGTAGTAATGAGCAGTTCTTC.

The V gene is TRBV30, the J gene TRBJ2-5, with 8 bases aligning to TRBD2. This CDR3 comprises 16 residues. V trimming: 5 bases; J trimming: 1 base; junction bases outside the gene matches: 12. CDR1 GTSNPN and CDR2 SVGIG come from the germline V gene (reference sequence). In DNA form, the CDR3 reads TGTGCCTGGTTGGGTAGCGGGGATGCGAGCCAAGAGACCCAGTACTTC. This sequence encodes CAWLGSGDASQETQYF.

This chain joins TRBV20-1 and TRBJ1-1; the D is unclear. Trimming left V 3 bases short and J 3 bases short, with 8 bases between. The CDR3 runs 12 residues. Germline V gene lookup returns CDR1 DFQATT and CDR2 SNEGSKA (reference sequence). The CDR3 DNA reads as TGCAGTGCTAGCCAGGCGGACACTGAAGCTTTCTTT. It specifies CSASQADTEAFF.